The 24 T cell receptor beta chains in this list originate from one sample, sequenced in a study of early T cells in non-severe SARS-CoV-2 infection. TCRdb recomputed calls from the 5' RACE reads with MiXCR, one row per CDR3 protein. The sample has more than 65,000 distinct CDR3 sequences; 3.5% to 6% are singletons. The sequencing used whole blood, collected at baseline. The receptors stem from an adult who was a healthcare worker with PCR-confirmed SARS-CoV-2 infection or an uninfected control (not recorded which). The donor label of this sample is uncertain.

The sample holds a few counts of this clonotype. Here the CDR3 DNA reads TGTGCCAGCAGTTTACAGGATCTTTATGGCTACACCTTC. Protein: CASSLQDLYGYTF. The V call is TRBV28, the J call TRBJ1-2; D is unresolved. V lost 2 bases to trimming and J lost 5 bases, with 9 bases between them. This CDR3 spans 13 amino acids. Germline assignment: CDR1 MDHEN and CDR2 SYDVKM.

This clonotype was counted only a few times. This chain connects TRBV18 to TRBJ1-5; TRBD1 aligns across 9 bases. Germline loops: CDR1 KGHSH, CDR2 LQKENI. J was trimmed by 7 bases and V by 1 base; bases with no gene match: 2. The CDR3 runs to 14 residues. The CDR3, as DNA: TGTGCCAGCTCACCACAGGGGACAGGGCAGCCCCAGCATTTT. Its protein is CASSPQGTGQPQHF.

This clonotype was counted many times. The V call is TRBV5-1, the J call TRBJ2-1; 11 nucleotides line up with TRBD2. The CDR3 is made up of 17 amino acids. Germline-derived CDR1 and CDR2 are SGHRS and YFSETQ. With 0 bases clipped from V and 0 bases from J, the junction kept 2 bases outside the gene matches. Written as DNA, the CDR3 is TGCGCCAGCAGCTTGGTAGCGGGGGGGTCCTCCTACAATGAGCAGTTCTTC. As protein: CASSLVAGGSSYNEQFF.

This clonotype was seen a few times. V is TRBV7-9 and J is TRBJ1-4; weak D call: TRBD1 (6 bases). The CDR3 contains 15 residues. The V gene's germline CDR1 is SEHNR and CDR2 FQNEAQ (reference sequence). V shed 4 bases and J shed 5 bases, with 14 bases lying between them. This CDR3 is CASSSDRFTNEKLFF. As DNA, the CDR3 is TGTGCCAGCAGCTCCGACAGGTTCACCAATGAAAAACTGTTTTTT.

This clonotype was picked up many times. The gene calls are TRBV7-2 and TRBJ2-3; no definite D call. The CDR3 is made up of 15 amino acids. Trimming took off 5 bases at V and 7 bases at J, with 19 bases between the two ends. CDR1 is SGHTA, CDR2 FQGNSA, per germline. The CDR3 sequence: CASSQPGPSTHTQYF. In DNA, the CDR3 is TGTGCCAGCAGCCAGCCGGGCCCATCCACGCATACGCAGTATTTT.

J is TRBJ2-5 and V is TRBV29-1; D is possibly TRBD1 (5 bases). CDR3 length equals 13 residues. Germline values: CDR1 SQVTM, CDR2 ANQGSEA. V was clipped by 4 bases and J by 2 bases, with 11 bases between them. The CDR3 loop reads CSVGPQGQETQYF. The CDR3 DNA reads TGCAGCGTTGGTCCGCAGGGACAAGAGACCCAGTACTTC. Supplemented by reference TRBV29-1 and TRBJ2-5, the full variable domain reads SAVISQKPSRDICQRGTSLTIQCQVDSQVTMMFWYRQQPGQSLTLIATANQGSEATYESGFVIDKFPISRPNLTFSTLTVSNMSPEDSSIYLCSVGPQGQETQYFGPGTRLLVL.

This clonotype was recorded many times. This sequence joins TRBV19 and TRBJ1-5; no clear D gene. Trimming cost V 3 bases and J 2 bases, with 11 bases left between them. The germline V gene has CDR1 LNHDA and CDR2 SQIVND (reference sequence). CDR3 size: 15 residues. CDR3 sequence reads: CASSIGGQGNQPQHF. The CDR3 DNA reads as TGTGCCAGTAGTATCGGCGGGCAAGGCAATCAGCCCCAGCATTTT.

This clonotype was recorded many times. This chain's CDR3 is CSARERRVSSYNSPLHF. The CDR3, as DNA: TGCAGTGCTAGAGAGCGGCGCGTGAGCTCCTATAATTCACCCCTCCACTTT. The chain carries TRBV20-1 and TRBJ1-6; the D is unclear. CDR1 and CDR2 from the germline V gene are DFQATT and SNEGSKA (reference sequence). This CDR3 region has 17 residues. Deletions cut 0 bases from V and 0 bases from J, with 12 bases between.

This clonotype was found many times. The chain employs TRBV12-3 or TRBV12-4 and TRBJ1-1; tentatively, D is TRBD1 (5 bases). The CDR3 totals 13 residues. The V end was cut by 3 bases, the J end by 4 bases, with 9 bases between. Here the CDR3 DNA reads TGTGCCAGCAGTTTCGCAGGGACCACTGAAGCTTTCTTT. Residues: CASSFAGTTEAFF.

This clonotype appeared many times. The V gene is TRBV27, the J gene TRBJ2-1, with 7 bases matching TRBD2. Germline values: CDR1 MNHEY, CDR2 SMNVEV (reference sequence). CDR3 length: 16 amino acids. V was clipped by 3 bases and J by 8 bases; unmatched bases: 13. CDR3 loop: CASSFGLGITDDEQFF. Written as DNA, the CDR3 is TGTGCCAGCAGTTTCGGACTAGGCATCACCGACGATGAGCAGTTCTTC.

In its sample, this clonotype was seen many times. The chain uses TRBV4-3 and TRBJ1-1; D is undetermined. Germline-derived CDR1 and CDR2 are LGHNA and YSLEER. Trimming pared 1 base from V and 3 bases from J, leaving 9 bases between. CDR3 length equals 14 residues. The CDR3 DNA reads as TGCGCCAGCAGCCAAGGATTGGGGTACACTGAAGCTTTCTTT. As protein: CASSQGLGYTEAFF.

This clonotype was recorded at least ten times. The chain carries TRBV7-2 and TRBJ2-5; TRBD2 matches at 9 bases. V was pared by 2 bases and J by 5 bases, with 6 bases of the junction left unmatched. Germline lookup yields CDR1 SGHTA and CDR2 FQGNSA. The CDR3 consists of 15 residues. The CDR3 sequence: CASSLLRGGIETQYF. DNA for the CDR3: TGTGCCAGCAGCTTATTGCGGGGGGGCATTGAGACCCAGTACTTC.

The V and J genes are TRBV10-3 and TRBJ2-5, with D maybe TRBD2 (5 bases). The CDR3 has 12 amino acids. The germline V gene encodes CDR1 ENHRY and CDR2 SYGVKD. Trimming took off 2 bases at V and 5 bases at J, with 6 bases between the two ends. This chain's CDR3 is CAISEPGETQYF. CDR3 DNA sequence: TGTGCCATCAGTGAGCCGGGGGAGACCCAGTACTTC.

This clonotype has more than one count but fewer than ten. The V call is TRBV7-6, the J call TRBJ2-7; no definite D call. This CDR3 comprises 14 residues. V gave up 1 base and J gave up 5 bases, with 12 bases separating them. Germline assignment: CDR1 SGHVS and CDR2 FNYEAQ. CDR3 sequence reads: CASSLVGPGDEQYF. The DNA of the CDR3 is TGTGCCAGCAGCTTAGTAGGCCCGGGTGACGAGCAGTACTTC.

The gene calls are TRBV24-1 and TRBJ2-3; 7 bases match TRBD2. CDR1 is KGHDR, CDR2 SFDVKD, per germline. This CDR3 is built from 14 residues. The V gene end was trimmed by 6 bases and the J gene end by 1 base; junction bases not matched to a gene: 3. CDR3 residues: CATSTSARTDTQYF. The CDR3 DNA sequence: TGTGCCACCAGTACTAGCGCGCGCACAGATACGCAGTATTTT.

This clonotype was recorded many times. The V gene is TRBV3-1, the J gene TRBJ2-3, with 7 bases fitting TRBD2. Trimming cost V 0 bases and J 3 bases; bases outside gene matches: 9. This CDR3 has 17 amino acids. The germline V gene has CDR1 LGHDT and CDR2 YNNKEL (reference sequence). The CDR3 spells CASSQDRGGGVTDTQYF. For the CDR3, the DNA is TGTGCCAGCAGCCAAGATAGGGGCGGGGGAGTGACAGATACGCAGTATTTT.

This clonotype came up many times. The chain links TRBV4-3 to TRBJ2-1; 7 bases line up with TRBD2. CDR1 LGHNA and CDR2 YSLEER come from the germline V gene. V trimming: 1 base; J trimming: 7 bases; junction bases outside the gene matches: 7. The CDR3 runs to 15 residues. As DNA, the CDR3 is TGCGCCAGCAGCCAAGTGGGTAGCGGGTGGAATGAGCAGTTCTTC. It translates to CASSQVGSGWNEQFF.

In its sample, this clonotype was seen many times. The chain links TRBV12-3 or TRBV12-4 to TRBJ1-1; 8 bases agree with TRBD1. V lost 6 bases, J lost 3 bases, and 9 bases stayed unmatched. The CDR3 covers 15 residues. The CDR3 coding sequence is TGTGCCAGCAGCATTCGATTGACAGGGGACACTGAAGCTTTCTTT. Protein: CASSIRLTGDTEAFF.

This clonotype was found a few times. J is TRBJ2-2 and V is TRBV3-1; 7 bases are a match to TRBD1. The V segment lost 1 base and the J segment 4 bases; nucleotides outside the gene matches: 6. Germline V CDR1 and CDR2: LGHDT, YNNKEL (reference sequence). The CDR3 contains 16 residues. CDR3 DNA sequence: TGTGCCAGCAGCCAAGGTGTGGACAGGATCACCGGGGAGCTGTTTTTT. This encodes CASSQGVDRITGELFF. The variable domain in full, with the rest retrieved from reference TRBV3-1 and TRBJ2-2, is DTAVSQTPKYLVTQMGNDKSIKCEQNLGHDTMYWYKQDSKKFLKIMFSYNNKELIINETVPNRFSPKSPDKAHLNLHINSLELGDSAVYFCASSQGVDRITGELFFGEGSRLTVL.

In its sample, this clonotype was seen a few times. The V gene is TRBV13, the J gene TRBJ2-3; D might be TRBD2 (5 bases). Germline values: CDR1 PRHDT, CDR2 FYEKMQ (reference sequence). Trimming took off 3 bases at V and 5 bases at J, with 9 bases between the two ends. The CDR3 is 13 amino acids. The CDR3 spells CASSLISVDTQYF. The CDR3, as DNA: TGTGCCAGCAGCTTGATTAGCGTAGATACGCAGTATTTT.

A few counts support this clonotype. One junction end does not reproduce the germline sequence, and a read error may be involved. This chain uses TRBV28 with TRBJ1-2, with unresolved D. The CDR3 length is 11 residues. From germline, CDR1 is MDHEN and CDR2 SYDVKM. This CDR3 reads CACRSHYGYTF. The CDR3 DNA follows: TGTGCCTGCAGGTCCCACTATGGCTACACCTTC.

CDR3 sequence (DNA): TGTGCCAGCAGGGACAGGGAGAATTCACCCCTCCACTTT. Its protein is CASRDRENSPLHF. This rearrangement joins TRBV12-3 or TRBV12-4 to TRBJ1-6, with 8 bases identical to TRBD1. V lost 6 bases to trimming and J lost 7 bases; unmatched junction nucleotides: 2. There are 13 residues in the CDR3.

This chain uses TRBV6-1 with TRBJ2-7, with no clear D. The CDR3 contains 14 residues. Trimming took 7 bases from V and 0 from J, leaving 13 bases between them. CDR1 MNHNS and CDR2 SASEGT come from the germline V gene. As DNA, the CDR3 is TGTGCCAGCACCTTGGCAGGAAGCTCCTACGAGCAGTACTTC. It encodes CASTLAGSSYEQYF.

The rearrangement joins TRBV5-1 to TRBJ1-2, with TRBD1 as a possible D gene (5 bases). Trimming cost V 0 bases and J 6 bases, with 15 bases left between them. The germline CDR1 and CDR2 sequences are SGHRS and YFSETQ. There are 15 residues in the CDR3. This CDR3 reads CASSLDLRGEHGYTF. DNA of the CDR3: TGCGCCAGCAGCTTGGATCTGCGAGGGGAGCATGGCTACACCTTC.